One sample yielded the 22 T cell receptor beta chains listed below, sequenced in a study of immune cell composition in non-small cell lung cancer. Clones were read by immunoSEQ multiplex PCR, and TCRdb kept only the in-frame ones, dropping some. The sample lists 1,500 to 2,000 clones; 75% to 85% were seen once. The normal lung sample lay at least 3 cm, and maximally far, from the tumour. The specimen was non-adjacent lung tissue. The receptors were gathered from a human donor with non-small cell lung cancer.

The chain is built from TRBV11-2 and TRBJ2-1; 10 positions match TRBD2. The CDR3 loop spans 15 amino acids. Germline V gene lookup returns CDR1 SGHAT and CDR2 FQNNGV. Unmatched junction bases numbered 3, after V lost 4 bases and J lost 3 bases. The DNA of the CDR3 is TGTGCCAGCAGCTCAGTAGCGGGAGGCTACAATGAGCAGTTCTTC. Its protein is CASSSVAGGYNEQFF.

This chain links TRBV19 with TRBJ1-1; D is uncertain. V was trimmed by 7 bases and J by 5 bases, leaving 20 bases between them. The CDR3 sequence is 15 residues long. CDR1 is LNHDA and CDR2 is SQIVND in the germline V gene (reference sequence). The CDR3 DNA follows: TGTGCCAGTAATCTCGTCGGCCTCTCGGGGACTGAAGCTTTCTTT. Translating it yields CASNLVGLSGTEAFF.

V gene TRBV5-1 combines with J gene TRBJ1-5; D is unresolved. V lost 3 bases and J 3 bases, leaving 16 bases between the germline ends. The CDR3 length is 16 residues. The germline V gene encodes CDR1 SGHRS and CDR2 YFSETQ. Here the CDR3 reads CASSSGSQEPNQPQHF. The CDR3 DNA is TGCGCCAGCAGCTCGGGGTCCCAGGAGCCCAATCAGCCCCAGCATTTT.

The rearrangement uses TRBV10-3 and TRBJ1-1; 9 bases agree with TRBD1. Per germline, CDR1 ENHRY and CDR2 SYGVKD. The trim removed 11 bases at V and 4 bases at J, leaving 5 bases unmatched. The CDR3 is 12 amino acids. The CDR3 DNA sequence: TGTGCCGTACGGGGACAGGGCACTGAAGCTTTCTTT. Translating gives CAVRGQGTEAFF.

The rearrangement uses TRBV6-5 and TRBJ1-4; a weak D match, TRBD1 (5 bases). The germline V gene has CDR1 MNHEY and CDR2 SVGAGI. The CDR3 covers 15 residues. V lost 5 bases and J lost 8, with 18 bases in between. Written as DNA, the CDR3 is TGTGCCAGCAGTGGGGGTGCGGGGGTTGGCGAAAAACTGTTTTTT. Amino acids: CASSGGAGVGEKLFF.

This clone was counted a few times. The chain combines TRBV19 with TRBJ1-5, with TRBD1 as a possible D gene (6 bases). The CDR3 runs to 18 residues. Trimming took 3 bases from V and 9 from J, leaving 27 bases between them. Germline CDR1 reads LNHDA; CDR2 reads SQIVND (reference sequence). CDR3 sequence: CASSMGARGGAYDPPQHF. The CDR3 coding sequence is TGTGCCAGTAGTATGGGGGCTCGGGGGGGGGCCTACGACCCGCCCCAGCATTTT.

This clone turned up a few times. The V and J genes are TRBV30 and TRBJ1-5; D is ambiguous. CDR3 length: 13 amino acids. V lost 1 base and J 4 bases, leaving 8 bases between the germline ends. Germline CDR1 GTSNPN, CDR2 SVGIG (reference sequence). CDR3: CAWSARPNQPQHF. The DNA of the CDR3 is TGTGCCTGGAGTGCCAGGCCGAATCAGCCCCAGCATTTT.

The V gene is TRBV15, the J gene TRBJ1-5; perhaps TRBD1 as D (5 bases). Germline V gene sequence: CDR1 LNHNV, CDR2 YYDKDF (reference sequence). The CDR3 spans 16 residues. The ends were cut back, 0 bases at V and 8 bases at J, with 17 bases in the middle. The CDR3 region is CATSRDPGAGREPQHF. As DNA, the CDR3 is TGTGCCACCAGCAGAGATCCTGGGGCGGGGCGAGAGCCCCAGCATTTT.

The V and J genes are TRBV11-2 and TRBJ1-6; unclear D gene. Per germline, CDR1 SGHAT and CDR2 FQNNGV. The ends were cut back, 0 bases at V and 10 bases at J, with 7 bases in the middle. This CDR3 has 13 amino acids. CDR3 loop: CASSLDPQSPLHF. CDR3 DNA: TGTGCCAGCAGCTTAGATCCCCAGTCACCCCTCCACTTT.

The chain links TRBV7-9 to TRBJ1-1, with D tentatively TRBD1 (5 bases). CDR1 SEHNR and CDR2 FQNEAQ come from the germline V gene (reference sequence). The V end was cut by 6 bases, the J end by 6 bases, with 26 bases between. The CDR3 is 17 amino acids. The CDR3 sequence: CASSQMKTAGEGAEAFF. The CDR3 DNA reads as TGTGCCAGCAGTCAAATGAAAACGGCGGGGGAAGGCGCTGAAGCTTTCTTT.

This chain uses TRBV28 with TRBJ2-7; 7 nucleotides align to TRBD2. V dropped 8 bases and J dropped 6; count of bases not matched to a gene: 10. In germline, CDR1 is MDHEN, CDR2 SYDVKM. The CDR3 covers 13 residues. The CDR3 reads CASRGERGSEQYF. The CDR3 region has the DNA TGTGCCAGCCGAGGGGAGCGGGGTAGCGAGCAGTACTTC.

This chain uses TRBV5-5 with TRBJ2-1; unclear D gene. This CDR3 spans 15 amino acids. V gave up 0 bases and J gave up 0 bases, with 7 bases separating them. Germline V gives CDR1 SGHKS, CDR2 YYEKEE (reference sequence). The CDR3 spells CASSLVAISYNEQFF. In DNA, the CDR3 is TGTGCCAGCAGCTTGGTAGCTATCTCCTACAATGAGCAGTTCTTC.

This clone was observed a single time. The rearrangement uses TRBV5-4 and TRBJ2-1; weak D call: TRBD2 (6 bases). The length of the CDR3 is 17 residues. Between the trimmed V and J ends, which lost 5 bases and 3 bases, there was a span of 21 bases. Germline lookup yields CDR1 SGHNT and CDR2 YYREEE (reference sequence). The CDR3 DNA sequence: TGTGCCAGCAGTTCACAGGAGGCGGGGAGTTACTACAATGAGCAGTTCTTC. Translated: CASSSQEAGSYYNEQFF. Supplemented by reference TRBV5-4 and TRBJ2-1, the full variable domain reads ETGVTQSPTHLIKTRGQQVTLRCSSQSGHNTVSWYQQALGQGPQFIFQYYREEENGRGNFPPRFSGLQFPNYSSELNVNALELDDSALYLCASSSQEAGSYYNEQFFGPGTRLTVL.

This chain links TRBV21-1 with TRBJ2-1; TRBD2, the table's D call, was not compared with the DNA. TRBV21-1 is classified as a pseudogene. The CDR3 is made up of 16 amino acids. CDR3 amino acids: CASSNRLAGGPNEQFF. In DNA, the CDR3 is TGTGCCAGCAGCAATAGACTAGCGGGAGGGCCTAATGAGCAGTTCTTC.

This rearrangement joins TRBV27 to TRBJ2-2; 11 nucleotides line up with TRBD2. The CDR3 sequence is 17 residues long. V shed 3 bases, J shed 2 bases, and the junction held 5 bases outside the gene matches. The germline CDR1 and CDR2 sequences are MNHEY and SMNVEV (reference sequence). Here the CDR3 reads CASSFGGLAENTGELFF. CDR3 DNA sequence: TGTGCCAGCAGTTTCGGGGGACTAGCGGAAAACACCGGGGAGCTGTTTTTT.

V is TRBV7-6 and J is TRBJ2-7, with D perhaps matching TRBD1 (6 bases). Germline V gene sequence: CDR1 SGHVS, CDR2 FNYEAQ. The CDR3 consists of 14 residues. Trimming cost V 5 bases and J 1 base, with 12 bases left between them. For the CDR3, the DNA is TGTGCCAGCAGCCTGTACAGGGTGTCCTACGAGCAGTACTTC. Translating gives CASSLYRVSYEQYF.

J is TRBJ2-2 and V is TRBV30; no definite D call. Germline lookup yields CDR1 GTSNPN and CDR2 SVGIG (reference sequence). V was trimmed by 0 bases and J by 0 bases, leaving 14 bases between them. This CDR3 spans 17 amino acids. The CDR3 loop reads CAWSVWRLNANTGELFF. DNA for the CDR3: TGTGCCTGGAGTGTATGGAGATTGAACGCGAACACCGGGGAGCTGTTTTTT.

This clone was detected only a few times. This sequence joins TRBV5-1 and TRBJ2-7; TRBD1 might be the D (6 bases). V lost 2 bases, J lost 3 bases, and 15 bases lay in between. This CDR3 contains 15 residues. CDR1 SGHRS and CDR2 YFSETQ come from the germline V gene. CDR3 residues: CASSFLQGHSYEQYF. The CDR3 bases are TGCGCCAGCAGCTTCCTACAGGGACACAGCTACGAGCAGTACTTC.

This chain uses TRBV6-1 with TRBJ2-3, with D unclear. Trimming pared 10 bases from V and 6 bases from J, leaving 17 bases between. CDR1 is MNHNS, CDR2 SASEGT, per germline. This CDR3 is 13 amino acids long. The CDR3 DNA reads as TGTGCCACCGGTGCCTACGGTGTGGATACGCAGTATTTT. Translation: CATGAYGVDTQYF.

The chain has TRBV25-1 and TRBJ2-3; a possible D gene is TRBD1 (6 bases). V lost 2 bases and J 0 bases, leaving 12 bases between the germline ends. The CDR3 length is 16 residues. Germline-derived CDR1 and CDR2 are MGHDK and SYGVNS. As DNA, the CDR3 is TGTGCCAGCAGTGAAGGGGGACACCGAAGCACAGATACGCAGTATTTT. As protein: CASSEGGHRSTDTQYF.

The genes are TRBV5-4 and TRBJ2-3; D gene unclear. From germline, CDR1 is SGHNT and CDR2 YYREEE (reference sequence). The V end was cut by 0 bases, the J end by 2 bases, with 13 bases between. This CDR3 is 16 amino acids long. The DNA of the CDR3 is TGTGCCAGCAGCTTGGGTTTAGAGCGCGACACAGATACGCAGTATTTT. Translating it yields CASSLGLERDTDTQYF.

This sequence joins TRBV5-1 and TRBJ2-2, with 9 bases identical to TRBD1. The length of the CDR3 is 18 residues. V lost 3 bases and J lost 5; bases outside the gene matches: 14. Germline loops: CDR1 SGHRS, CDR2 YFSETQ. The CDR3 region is CASSSLLSGQGWTGELFF. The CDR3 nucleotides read TGCGCCAGCAGCTCCCTCCTGTCGGGACAGGGTTGGACCGGGGAGCTGTTTTTT.